This is a list of T cell receptor beta chains from one sample in a study of cytomegalovirus exposure and HLA in healthy donors. TCRdb keeps only in-frame clones here, not all; method: immunoSEQ multiplex PCR. Of 200,000 or so clones detected, about four fifths appear once; the ten largest clones hold approximately 7%. The sequencing input was PBMCs. Receptor source: a man aged 18 to 35 in good health and CMV-seropositive. CDR3s include the opening cysteine and the closing phenylalanine or tryptophan. D genes are given only for firm matches. Size values are once, few and many counts, or a class for expanded clones, and some rows have none.

d_gene: -
j_gene: TRBJ2-3
abundance: -
v_gene: TRBV5-1
CDR3aa: CASSDTRVSSTDTQYF
CDR3nt: TGCGCCAGCAGCGACACTAGGGTTTCTAGCACAGATACGCAGTATTTT

d_gene: TRBD1
j_gene: TRBJ2-2
abundance: -
v_gene: TRBV11-3
CDR3aa: CASSPHVGTGETGELFF
CDR3nt: TGTGCCAGCAGCCCTCATGTCGGGACAGGGGAGACCGGGGAGCTGTTTTTT

d_gene: -
j_gene: TRBJ2-2
abundance: -
v_gene: TRBV27
CDR3aa: CASSLIPGQPNTGELFF
CDR3nt: TGTGCCAGCAGTTTAATTCCGGGACAACCGAACACCGGGGAGCTGTTTTTT

d_gene: -
j_gene: TRBJ2-1
abundance: -
v_gene: TRBV7-9
CDR3aa: CASRLFTEYNEQFF
CDR3nt: TGTGCCAGCAGGCTCTTCACAGAGTACAATGAGCAGTTCTTC

d_gene: -
j_gene: TRBJ2-2
abundance: -
v_gene: TRBV9
CDR3aa: CASTARDGGSFNTGELFF
CDR3nt: TGTGCCAGCACTGCCCGAGACGGGGGAAGTTTTAACACCGGGGAGCTGTTTTTT

d_gene: TRBD2
j_gene: TRBJ2-7
abundance: -
v_gene: TRBV9
CDR3aa: CASSLRPGGLSSYEQYF
CDR3nt: TGTGCCAGCAGCCTACGGCCGGGGGGGCTTAGCTCCTACGAGCAGTACTTC

d_gene: -
j_gene: TRBJ2-7
abundance: -
v_gene: TRBV28
CDR3aa: CASSQLFQGLYEQYF
CDR3nt: TGTGCCAGCAGCCAGTTATTCCAGGGGTTGTACGAGCAGTACTTC

d_gene: -
j_gene: TRBJ1-5
abundance: few
v_gene: TRBV20-1
CDR3aa: CSAREGGTEHF
CDR3nt: TGCAGTGCTAGAGAAGGAGGGACCGAGCATTTT

d_gene: -
j_gene: TRBJ2-7
abundance: -
v_gene: TRBV6-1
CDR3aa: CASSVEGDSKQYF
CDR3nt: TGTGCCAGCAGTGTGGAGGGCGACTCGAAGCAGTACTTC

d_gene: TRBD1
j_gene: TRBJ2-7
abundance: once
v_gene: TRBV5-6
CDR3aa: CASSSGAGTAPYEQYF
CDR3nt: TGTGCCAGCAGCTCGGGTGCCGGGACAGCCCCTTACGAGCAGTACTTC

d_gene: -
j_gene: TRBJ2-7
abundance: -
v_gene: TRBV7-2
CDR3aa: CASSFSGTQEQYF
CDR3nt: TGTGCCAGCAGCTTTTCCGGGACTCAAGAGCAGTACTTC

d_gene: TRBD1
j_gene: TRBJ2-5
abundance: -
v_gene: TRBV19
CDR3aa: CASSVLPGQGDQYF
CDR3nt: TGTGCCAGTAGCGTACTGCCGGGACAGGGGGATCAGTACTTC

d_gene: TRBD2
j_gene: TRBJ2-7
abundance: -
v_gene: TRBV9
CDR3aa: CASSTSVNGPYEQYF
CDR3nt: TGTGCCAGCAGTACTAGCGTAAACGGTCCCTACGAGCAGTACTTC

d_gene: -
j_gene: TRBJ1-5
abundance: -
v_gene: TRBV6-4
CDR3aa: CASSQTGGSHQPQHF
CDR3nt: TGTGCCAGCAGTCAGACCGGGGGGTCGCATCAGCCCCAGCATTTT

d_gene: -
j_gene: TRBJ1-4
abundance: once
v_gene: TRBV9
CDR3aa: CASSVEAEKLFF
CDR3nt: TGTGCCAGCAGCGTAGAAGCTGAAAAACTGTTTTTT

d_gene: TRBD1
j_gene: TRBJ1-1
abundance: -
v_gene: TRBV9
CDR3aa: CASREPGQGGENTEAFF
CDR3nt: TGTGCCAGCAGGGAGCCGGGACAGGGGGGCGAGAACACTGAAGCTTTCTTT

d_gene: TRBD2
j_gene: TRBJ2-1
abundance: -
v_gene: TRBV5-6
CDR3aa: CASLTGTSGTGEQFF
CDR3nt: TGTGCCAGCCTGACCGGGACTAGCGGGACTGGTGAGCAGTTCTTC

d_gene: TRBD1
j_gene: TRBJ2-1
abundance: -
v_gene: TRBV28
CDR3aa: CASSNRGALVHNEQFF
CDR3nt: TGTGCCAGCAGTAACAGGGGCGCGCTGGTCCACAATGAGCAGTTCTTC

d_gene: TRBD1
j_gene: TRBJ2-7
abundance: -
v_gene: TRBV6-5
CDR3aa: CASSYNGQVSYEQYF
CDR3nt: TGTGCCAGCAGTTACAACGGACAGGTCTCCTACGAGCAGTACTTC

d_gene: TRBD1
j_gene: TRBJ1-5
abundance: -
v_gene: TRBV28
CDR3aa: CASRPTPGTGFNQPQHF
CDR3nt: TGTGCCAGCAGACCAACTCCCGGGACAGGGTTCAATCAGCCCCAGCATTTT

d_gene: -
j_gene: TRBJ1-5
abundance: few
v_gene: TRBV28
CDR3aa: CASTWGGGQHF
CDR3nt: TGTGCCAGCACCTGGGGGGGCGGCCAGCATTTT

d_gene: TRBD1
j_gene: TRBJ2-7
abundance: few
v_gene: TRBV11-2
CDR3aa: CASSAQGYEQYF
CDR3nt: TGTGCCAGCAGCGCACAGGGGTACGAGCAGTACTTC

d_gene: -
j_gene: TRBJ1-5
abundance: -
v_gene: TRBV7-9
CDR3aa: CASSRAGGYQPQHF
CDR3nt: TGTGCCAGCAGCCGAGCGGGGGGATACCAGCCCCAGCATTTT

d_gene: TRBD1
j_gene: TRBJ2-2
abundance: -
v_gene: TRBV4-1
CDR3aa: CASSQGQGAITGELFF
CDR3nt: TGCGCCAGCAGCCAAGGACAGGGGGCGATTACCGGGGAGCTGTTTTTT

d_gene: -
j_gene: TRBJ2-3
abundance: -
v_gene: TRBV21-1
CDR3aa: CASSFRQGRDTQYF
CDR3nt: TGTGCCAGCAGCTTCCGACAGGGTCGGGATACGCAGTATTTT

d_gene: -
j_gene: TRBJ1-2
abundance: -
v_gene: TRBV4-3
CDR3aa: CASSQIDRAAYGYTF
CDR3nt: TGCGCCAGCAGCCAAATCGACAGAGCAGCCTATGGCTACACCTTC

d_gene: TRBD1
j_gene: TRBJ1-5
abundance: few
v_gene: TRBV19
CDR3aa: CASRRQGNSNQPQHF
CDR3nt: TGTGCCAGCCGCCGACAGGGCAACAGCAATCAGCCCCAGCATTTT

d_gene: -
j_gene: TRBJ1-2
abundance: few
v_gene: TRBV6-5
CDR3aa: CASSYSTEGEYGYTF
CDR3nt: TGTGCCAGCAGTTACTCCACTGAGGGGGAGTATGGCTACACCTTC

d_gene: TRBD1
j_gene: TRBJ1-5
abundance: -
v_gene: TRBV5-8
CDR3aa: CASSLDLAGRGHQPQHF
CDR3nt: TGTGCCAGCAGCTTGGACCTAGCGGGTAGGGGGCATCAGCCCCAGCATTTT

d_gene: -
j_gene: TRBJ2-1
abundance: -
v_gene: TRBV28
CDR3aa: CASSLNRAIEQFF
CDR3nt: TGTGCCAGCAGTTTGAACAGGGCCATTGAGCAGTTCTTC

d_gene: TRBD2
j_gene: TRBJ2-1
abundance: -
v_gene: TRBV7-2
CDR3aa: CASRPTGTSGKGYNEQFF
CDR3nt: TGTGCCAGCAGACCCACCGGGACTAGCGGGAAAGGCTACAATGAGCAGTTCTTC